This T cell receptor beta chain was recovered during a study of T cells after posttransplantation cyclophosphamide. This clone was picked up many times. Germline-derived CDR1 and CDR2 are SGHRS and YFSETQ. Trimming cost V 0 bases and J 4 bases, with 13 bases left between them. This CDR3 is 15 amino acids long. The protocol was immunoSEQ multiplex PCR, while the TCRdb copy is restricted to in-frame clones and leaves out a portion. The data list some 38,000 clones, none observed once; 2% to 3% falls to the top ten. What was sequenced was PBMCs. The receptor comes from a man aged 45 to 65 in good health, CMV-negative, and a related stem cell transplant donor. The rearrangement joins TRBV5-1 to TRBJ1-2, with D maybe TRBD1 (6 bases). This CDR3 is CASSLAKGDVYGYTF. The DNA for the CDR3 is TGCGCCAGCAGCTTGGCCAAGGGGGACGTCTATGGCTACACCTTC.